This is a list of T cell receptor beta chains from one sample in a study of cytomegalovirus exposure and HLA in healthy donors. Only in-frame clones appear in the TCRdb table, and some are missing; sequencing was by immunoSEQ multiplex PCR. The sample shows 120,000 to 150,000 clones, about 82% of them seen only once. Sequencing was performed on PBMCs. The receptor set was obtained from a male donor in good health and CMV-seronegative. CDR3s include the opening cysteine and the closing phenylalanine or tryptophan. Each record gives: J gene, V gene, clone size, D gene, CDR3 protein, CDR3 DNA. The D gene is left open where the match is weak. Not every row has a clone size; where given, it reads once, few, many or a size class.

TRBJ1-1	TRBV6-5	NA	NA	CASNHQGNTEAFF	TGTGCCAGCAACCACCAGGGGAACACTGAAGCTTTCTTT
TRBJ2-5	TRBV7-9	NA	TRBD1	CASSLARTGGKQETQYF	TGTGCCAGCAGCTTAGCGCGGACAGGGGGGAAACAAGAGACCCAGTACTTC
TRBJ1-1	TRBV19	NA	NA	CASRRQLNTEAFF	TGTGCCAGTAGGCGACAGCTAAACACTGAAGCTTTCTTT
TRBJ2-7	TRBV7-9	NA	NA	CASSLVDNSYEQYF	TGTGCCAGCAGCTTGGTGGACAACTCCTACGAGCAGTACTTC
TRBJ2-7	TRBV13	NA	TRBD2	CASSLTSGIHEQYF	TGTGCCAGCAGCTTAACTAGCGGTATCCACGAGCAGTACTTC
TRBJ2-7	TRBV9	NA	TRBD2	CASSVGGGITYEQYF	TGTGCCAGCAGCGTAGGCGGGGGGATCACCTACGAGCAGTACTTC
TRBJ1-1	TRBV11-2	NA	NA	CASSLGMAGNTEAFF	TGTGCCAGCAGCTTAGGCATGGCGGGGAACACTGAAGCTTTCTTT
TRBJ2-5	TRBV18	NA	NA	CASSPISSGKETQYF	TGTGCCAGCTCACCTATTTCTTCAGGGAAAGAGACCCAGTACTTC
TRBJ2-2	TRBV19	NA	NA	CASRTKQGPTGELFF	TGTGCCAGTAGGACCAAACAGGGCCCCACCGGGGAGCTGTTTTTT
TRBJ1-1	TRBV6-1	few	NA	CASTTTHRLNTEAFF	TGTGCCAGCACCACGACCCACAGGCTGAACACTGAAGCTTTCTTT
TRBJ2-2	TRBV9	once	TRBD1	CASSARRQGPTNTGELFF	TGTGCCAGCAGCGCACGCCGACAGGGCCCCACGAACACCGGGGAGCTGTTTTTT
TRBJ1-1	TRBV6-6	NA	NA	CASRERDGNTEAFF	TGTGCCAGCAGGGAGCGGGACGGGAACACTGAAGCTTTCTTT
TRBJ2-3	TRBV7-9	NA	TRBD2	CASSWGLAGSNTQYF	TGTGCCAGCAGCTGGGGACTAGCGGGAAGCAATACGCAGTATTTT
TRBJ2-2	TRBV6-1	NA	NA	CASSAPGHTGELFF	TGTGCCAGCAGTGCCCCAGGGCACACCGGGGAGCTGTTTTTT
TRBJ2-5	TRBV5-1	NA	TRBD1	CASSLDVGQGGETQYF	TGCGCCAGCAGCCTGGATGTAGGACAGGGCGGAGAGACCCAGTACTTC
TRBJ1-1	TRBV7-9	NA	TRBD1	CSSSPDREHTNTEAFF	TGTTCCAGCAGCCCCGACAGGGAACATACGAACACTGAAGCTTTCTTT
TRBJ1-1	TRBV7-3	NA	NA	CASSLTSSTEAFF	TGTGCCAGCAGCTTAACTTCCAGCACTGAAGCTTTCTTT
TRBJ1-1	TRBV11-3	NA	TRBD1	CASSPRTGGENTEAFF	TGTGCCAGCAGCCCTCGGACAGGGGGCGAGAACACTGAAGCTTTCTTT
TRBJ1-1	TRBV7-9	NA	TRBD1	CASSSPGGTEAFF	TGTGCCAGCAGCTCCCCAGGGGGCACTGAAGCTTTCTTT
TRBJ2-1	TRBV28	NA	TRBD2	CASAGGSYNEQFF	TGTGCCAGCGCGGGGGGGTCATACAATGAGCAGTTCTTC
TRBJ1-5	TRBV19	NA	NA	CASSTRSGGATHQPQHF	TGTGCCAGTAGTACCCGCTCGGGGGGGGCGACTCATCAGCCCCAGCATTTT
TRBJ1-1	TRBV19	NA	TRBD1	CASSVYRGSNTEAFF	TGTGCCAGTAGTGTTTACAGGGGTTCGAACACTGAAGCTTTCTTT
TRBJ2-7	TRBV9	NA	NA	CASSTPGSYEQYF	TGTGCCAGCAGCACACCGGGAAGCTACGAGCAGTACTTC
TRBJ2-7	TRBV19	NA	TRBD1	CASSRDREVFREQYF	TGTGCCAGTAGCCGGGACAGGGAGGTTTTCAGGGAGCAGTACTTC
TRBJ2-2	TRBV5-4	few	NA	CASSLGTVNTGELFF	TGTGCCAGCAGCTTGGGGACTGTGAACACCGGGGAGCTGTTTTTT
TRBJ1-5	TRBV28	NA	NA	CASSLQGYSNQPQHF	TGTGCCAGCAGTTTACAGGGGTATAGCAATCAGCCCCAGCATTTT
TRBJ2-2	TRBV7-9	NA	TRBD2	CASSPSGRYGELFF	TGTGCCAGCAGCCCTAGCGGGAGGTACGGGGAGCTGTTTTTT
TRBJ2-7	TRBV5-6	NA	NA	CASSLGVRATYEQYF	TGTGCCAGCAGCTTAGGGGTCAGGGCTACCTACGAGCAGTACTTC
TRBJ2-7	TRBV18	NA	NA	CASSPSGSSYEQYF	TGTGCCAGCTCTCCCAGCGGGTCCTCCTACGAGCAGTACTTC
TRBJ1-2	TRBV5-1	NA	NA	CASSFMGTNYGYTF	TGCGCCAGCAGCTTTATGGGCACTAACTATGGCTACACCTTC
TRBJ2-3	TRBV27	NA	TRBD2	CASSLTSGRASTPDTQYF	TGTGCCAGCAGTTTGACTAGCGGGAGGGCCTCCACCCCCGATACGCAGTATTTT
TRBJ1-1	TRBV13	NA	TRBD1	CASRYTGANTEAFF	TGTGCCAGCAGGTATACAGGGGCGAACACTGAAGCTTTCTTT
TRBJ1-2	TRBV6-1	NA	TRBD1	CASGTGFYGYTF	TGTGCCAGCGGGACAGGGTTTTATGGCTACACCTTC
TRBJ1-5	TRBV5-8	NA	NA	CASSYLTARNQPQHF	TGTGCCAGCAGCTACCTGACAGCTCGCAATCAGCCCCAGCATTTT
TRBJ1-1	TRBV25-1	few	NA	CASSEPTPRGNTEAFF	TGTGCCAGCAGTGAACCTACCCCCAGGGGGAACACTGAAGCTTTCTTT
TRBJ2-1	TRBV5-4	NA	TRBD2	CASSPPGLAGGNEQFF	TGTGCCAGCAGCCCGCCTGGACTAGCGGGAGGCAATGAGCAGTTCTTC
TRBJ1-1	TRBV19	NA	NA	CASSILGRGVIQNTEAFF	TGTGCCAGTAGTATCCTGGGGAGGGGAGTTATTCAGAACACTGAAGCTTTCTTT
TRBJ2-3	TRBV6-4	few	TRBD2	CASSASSSGGADTQYF	TGTGCCAGCAGCGCTAGTTCTAGCGGGGGGGCAGATACGCAGTATTTT
TRBJ2-2	TRBV4-1	NA	NA	CASSQDRRGNTGELFF	TGCGCCAGCAGCCAAGATCGAAGGGGGAACACCGGGGAGCTGTTTTTT
TRBJ2-7	TRBV9	NA	NA	CASSVGDGGTYEQYF	TGTGCCAGCAGCGTAGGGGACGGGGGAACCTACGAGCAGTACTTC
TRBJ1-1	TRBV5-4	NA	NA	CASSLAPAGNTEAFF	TGTGCCAGCAGCTTGGCCCCCGCGGGGAACACTGAAGCTTTCTTT
TRBJ2-7	TRBV7-6	NA	TRBD2	CASSLSSGSYEQYF	TGTGCCAGCAGCTTGTCTAGCGGGAGCTACGAGCAGTACTTC